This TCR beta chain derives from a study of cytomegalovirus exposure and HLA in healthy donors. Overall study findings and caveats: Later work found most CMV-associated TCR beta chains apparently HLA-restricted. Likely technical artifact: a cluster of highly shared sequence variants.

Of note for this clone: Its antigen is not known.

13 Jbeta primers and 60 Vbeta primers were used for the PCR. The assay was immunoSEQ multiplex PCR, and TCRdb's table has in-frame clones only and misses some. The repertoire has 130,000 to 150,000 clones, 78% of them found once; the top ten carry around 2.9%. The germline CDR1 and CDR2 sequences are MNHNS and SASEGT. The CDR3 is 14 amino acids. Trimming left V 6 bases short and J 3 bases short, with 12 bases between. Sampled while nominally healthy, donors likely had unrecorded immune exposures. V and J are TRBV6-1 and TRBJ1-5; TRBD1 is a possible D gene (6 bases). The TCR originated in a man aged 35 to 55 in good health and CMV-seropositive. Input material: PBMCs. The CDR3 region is CASRVQGPNQPQHF. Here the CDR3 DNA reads TGTGCCAGCAGGGTACAGGGACCCAATCAGCCCCAGCATTTT.